The next 17 T cell receptor beta chains were all read from a single sample in a study of molecular identifiers for immune sequencing clone quantification. TCRdb fed the PCR reads into MiXCR, producing one record per CDR3 protein. The sample carries about 510,000 distinct CDR3 sequences, around 23% recorded once. The specimen sequenced was naive CD8+ T cells from blood, with Jurkat cell RNA spiked in. Subset indicated: FACS-sorted CD8+CD4-CCR7+CD45RA+ naive T cells. The receptors here all came from a human donor in good health. Some libraries in this study had Jurkat cell RNA spiked in.

This clonotype appeared a few times. Here the CDR3 reads CAWSVLGRGAYNEQFF. In DNA, the CDR3 is TGTGCCTGGAGTGTACTCGGCAGGGGGGCCTACAATGAGCAGTTCTTC. V usage is TRBV30 and J usage is TRBJ2-1, with D maybe TRBD1 (7 bases). The CDR3 runs to 16 residues. Looked up from germline, CDR1 is GTSNPN and CDR2 is SVGIG (reference sequence). V was shortened by 0 bases and J by 2 bases, with 14 bases between the two germline ends.

This sequence joins TRBV4-3 and TRBJ2-1; TRBD2 is a possible D gene (5 bases). The germline CDR1 and CDR2 sequences are LGHNA and YSLEER. The CDR3 extends over 16 amino acids. V lost 4 bases and J 0 bases, leaving 13 bases between the germline ends. The CDR3 spells CASSPNSASSYNEQFF. Written as DNA, the CDR3 is TGCGCCAGCAGCCCGAATAGCGCCAGCTCCTACAATGAGCAGTTCTTC.

This clonotype showed up just a few times. One junction end disagrees with the germline gene, perhaps due to a read error. V usage is TRBV10-3 and J usage is TRBJ1-1; 7 bases are shared with TRBD1. CDR3 size: 17 residues. The germline CDR1 and CDR2 sequences are ENHRY and SYGVKD. CDR3 DNA: TGTGCCATCAGTGAGTCCCGGGTGACTACAGGGGACACTGAAGCTCTCTTT. It codes for CAISESRVTTGDTEALF.

This clonotype was seen at least ten times. The rearrangement links TRBV5-6 to TRBJ2-7; 7 positions agree with TRBD2. V was pared by 3 bases and J by 0 bases, with 12 bases of the junction left unmatched. The CDR3 is made up of 17 amino acids. Germline loops: CDR1 SGHDT, CDR2 YYEEEE. The CDR3 loop is CASSSMGGAGDSYEQYF. The CDR3 nucleotides read TGTGCCAGCAGCTCGATGGGAGGGGCGGGAGACTCCTACGAGCAGTACTTC.

This clonotype has at least ten counts. The chain combines TRBV11-2 with TRBJ2-4; unclear D gene. Trimming left V 1 base short and J 9 bases short, with 13 bases between. This CDR3 region has 14 residues. From germline, CDR1 is SGHAT and CDR2 FQNNGV. The CDR3 protein is CASSLASPASIQYF. The CDR3 DNA reads TGTGCCAGCAGCTTAGCTTCCCCCGCTAGCATTCAGTACTTC. The full variable domain, with the rest looked up from reference TRBV11-2 and TRBJ2-4, is EAGVAQSPRYKIIEKRQSVAFWCNPISGHATLYWYQQILGQGPKLLIQFQNNGVVDDSQLPKDRFSAERLKGVDSTLKIQPAKLEDSAVYLCASSLASPASIQYFGAGTRLSVL.

In its sample, this clonotype was seen a few times. The chain recombines TRBV12-3 or TRBV12-4 with TRBJ1-5, with no clear D. The CDR3 is 15 residues long. With 6 bases removed from V and 0 bases from J, the gap between germline ends came to 12 bases. The CDR3 region is CASSYDILSNQPQHF. The DNA of the CDR3 is TGTGCCAGCAGCTATGACATACTTAGCAATCAGCCCCAGCATTTT.

The J gene is TRBJ1-6, the V gene TRBV20-1; D is perhaps TRBD1 (6 bases). In germline, CDR1 is DFQATT, CDR2 SNEGSKA (reference sequence). The CDR3 loop spans 17 amino acids. V lost 0 bases and J 3 bases, leaving 15 bases between the germline ends. This chain's CDR3 is CSARDPSRTVYNSPLHF. As DNA, the CDR3 is TGCAGTGCTAGAGACCCATCCCGGACAGTCTATAATTCACCCCTCCACTTT.

Of note for this clonotype: The junction does not match germline at one end; this may be a read error. For the CDR3, the DNA is TGTGCCAGTAGACAGGGGGCCACTGAAACTTTCTTT. Translating it yields CASRQGATETFF. The chain recombines TRBV19 with TRBJ1-1; TRBD1 matches at 9 bases. This CDR3 has 12 residues. From germline, CDR1 is LNHDA and CDR2 SQIVND (reference sequence).

This clonotype was found many times. CDR3 sequence: CASSPTSGRYTDTQYF. The CDR3 DNA follows: TGTGCCAGCAGCCCGACTAGCGGGAGGTACACAGATACGCAGTATTTT. J is TRBJ2-3 and V is TRBV7-9; 13 nucleotides line up with TRBD2. The ends lost 5 bases at V and 2 bases at J; junction bases unmatched: 4. Germline V lookup: CDR1 SEHNR, CDR2 FQNEAQ (reference sequence). CDR3 length equals 16 residues.

A few counts support this clonotype. The genes are TRBV12-3 or TRBV12-4 and TRBJ2-2; D is perhaps TRBD2 (5 bases). This CDR3 is 13 amino acids long. Trimming pared 7 bases from V and 4 bases from J, leaving 10 bases between. CDR3 loop: CASIGGATGELFF. The CDR3 DNA sequence: TGTGCCAGCATTGGAGGAGCCACCGGGGAGCTGTTTTTT.

The chain carries TRBV27 and TRBJ1-6, with no clear D. The CDR3 consists of 13 residues. V lost 1 base, J lost 10 bases, and 8 bases lay in between. Germline CDR1 is MNHEY and CDR2 is SMNVEV (reference sequence). CDR3 DNA: TGTGCCAGCAGTTTATGGGTGGGGTCACCCCTCCACTTT. Translating it yields CASSLWVGSPLHF.

This clonotype was observed a few times. The chain is built from TRBV20-1 and TRBJ2-1, with 7 bases aligning to TRBD2. The CDR3 consists of 15 residues. Germline V gene sequence: CDR1 DFQATT, CDR2 SNEGSKA (reference sequence). The ends lost 0 bases at V and 5 bases at J; junction bases unmatched: 7. CDR3 nucleotide sequence: TGCAGTGCTAGAGATTTGGCGGGGGTAGACAATGAGCAGTTCTTC. It yields the protein CSARDLAGVDNEQFF.

This clonotype was seen at least ten times. The chain combines TRBV5-5 with TRBJ2-1; 8 nucleotides line up with TRBD1. CDR3 length equals 18 residues. Germline-derived CDR1 and CDR2 are SGHKS and YYEKEE (reference sequence). V was pared by 3 bases and J by 5 bases, with 16 bases of the junction left unmatched. The CDR3 protein is CASSSNLLDRGEDNEQFF. As DNA, the CDR3 is TGTGCCAGCAGCTCAAACCTACTCGACAGGGGCGAAGACAATGAGCAGTTCTTC.

As for this clonotype: Compared with germline, one end of the junction differs, possibly owing to a read error. The chain joins TRBV9 to TRBJ2-1; 7 bases fit TRBD2. CDR1 is SGDLS and CDR2 is YYNGEE in the germline V gene. This CDR3 has 11 amino acids. CDR3 bases: TGTGCCAGCAGCGTTGGACTAGAGCAGCTCTTC. It translates to CASSVGLEQLF.

For this clonotype: Its ends do not fully match the called genes, so a read error is possible. This chain links TRBV20-1 with TRBJ1-6, with TRBD1 as a possible D gene (5 bases). This CDR3 is built from 14 residues. CDR1 is DFQATT, CDR2 SNEGSKA, per germline (reference sequence). The CDR3 nucleotides are TGCAGTGCTAGAAGGGGTGTTTGGTATTCACCCCCCCACTTT. Its translation is CSARRGVWYSPPHF.

As for this clonotype: A much bigger clone sits one base away, suggesting this may be a read error. Here the CDR3 reads CASSLGEYQETRYF. As DNA, the CDR3 is TGTGCCAGCAGCTTAGGGGAGTACCAAGAGACCCGGTACTTC. The rearrangement uses TRBV7-2 and TRBJ2-5, with a tentative D call TRBD2 (5 bases). The CDR3 length is 14 residues. In germline, CDR1 is SGHTA, CDR2 FQGNSA. The whole variable domain, remainder taken from reference TRBV7-2 and TRBJ2-5, is GAGVSQSPSNKVTEKGKDVELRCDPISGHTALYWYRQSLGQGLEFLIYFQGNSAPDKSGLPSDRFSAERTGGSVSTLTIQRTQQEDSAVYLCASSLGEYQETRYFGPGTRLLVL.

The V and J genes are TRBV24-1 and TRBJ2-7; the D is unclear. The ends were cut back, 6 bases at V and 2 bases at J, with 16 bases in the middle. Germline V lookup: CDR1 KGHDR, CDR2 SFDVKD. The CDR3 is 15 amino acids. CDR3 residues: CATSPSTSAPYEQYF. In DNA, the CDR3 is TGTGCCACCAGTCCCTCCACCAGCGCGCCCTACGAGCAGTACTTC.